This T cell receptor beta chain comes out of a study of T cells of healthy individuals. This clonotype was counted between two and nine times. Germline CDR1 is LGHNA and CDR2 is YNFKEQ. Trimming pared 1 base from V and 3 bases from J, leaving 12 bases between. CDR3 length equals 16 residues. TCRdb reprocessed the 5' RACE reads via MiXCR and lists one record per CDR3 protein. The sample has 41,000 or so distinct CDR3 sequences, about 4.5% seen once; the top ten hold under 10%. This chain joins TRBV4-2 and TRBJ1-4, with D perhaps TRBD1 (6 bases). The receptor comes from a human donor in good health. The chain's CDR3 is CASSQGGAVANEKLFF. The CDR3 DNA is TGTGCCAGCAGCCAAGGGGGGGCTGTCGCTAATGAAAAACTGTTTTTT.